This TCR beta chain appears in the sequencing data of a study of T cell responses to AZD1222 COVID-19 vaccine. Study-wide findings and caveats: Seropositive status at baseline applied to only a handful of AZD1222 recipients. Two doses of AZD1222 preceded a rise in Spike-specific TCR breadth and depth. Unmutated variant regions reportedly attract nearly half of all spike-specific TCRs.

V shed 6 bases and J shed 5 bases, with 14 bases lying between them. Germline V gives CDR1 SEHNR, CDR2 FQNEAQ (reference sequence). This CDR3 contains 14 residues. The assay was immunoSEQ multiplex PCR, and TCRdb's table has in-frame clones only and misses some. The sample comprises 95,000 to 150,000 clones, 80% to 90% of which are singletons, and roughly 8.9% rests with the top ten. Concerning this clone: Its antigen is currently unknown.

The starting material was peripheral blood, obtained on day 0 of AZD1222 vaccination. The V gene is TRBV7-9, the J gene TRBJ2-1; D may be TRBD1 (6 bases). This receptor was identified in an adult in good health. The CDR3 DNA reads TGTGCCAGCAGAGCCGACAGGTCCCACAATGAGCAGTTCTTC. As protein: CASRADRSHNEQFF.